Below are 15 T cell receptor beta chains sequenced from a single sample in a study of T cells in Graves' hyperthyroidism and ophthalmopathy. Regions amplified from RNA transcripts were the TCR beta CDR3 regions. Using the HTBI primer set, a first-round RT-PCR was run on the TCR CDR3. TCRdb reprocessed the multiplex PCR reads with MiXCR, giving one entry per CDR3 protein. Of nearly 750,000 distinct CDR3 sequences in the sample, under 45% were seen once. The sequencing sample was made of blood. Every receptor here comes from a middle-aged woman with Graves' hyperthyroidism.

This clonotype turned up a few times. This rearrangement joins TRBV4-1 to TRBJ1-2; 8 nucleotides align to TRBD1. This CDR3 region has 13 residues. The V gene end was trimmed by 0 bases and the J gene end by 13 bases; junction bases not matched to a gene: 7. Germline V gene sequence: CDR1 MGHRA, CDR2 YSYEKL. The DNA of the CDR3 is TGCGCCAGCAGCCAAGAGGTGGACAGGGTAGGCACCTTC. Its translation: CASSQEVDRVGTF.

This clonotype was recorded at least ten times. The V call is TRBV7-9, the J call TRBJ1-3, with unresolved D. This CDR3 is 17 amino acids long. Trimming removed 1 base from V and 6 bases from J, with 19 bases in between. From germline, CDR1 is SEHNR and CDR2 FQNEAQ (reference sequence). CDR3 sequence (DNA): TGTGCCAGCAGCTTAGAGGTCGGTCGAGGGCGGGAAAACACCATATATTTT. It is translated as CASSLEVGRGRENTIYF.

The chain is built from TRBV20-1 and TRBJ2-7; a possible D gene is TRBD2 (6 bases). V lost 0 bases, J lost 0 bases, and 12 bases lay in between. Looked up from germline, CDR1 is DFQATT and CDR2 is SNEGSKA (reference sequence). The length of the CDR3 is 15 residues. CDR3 loop: CSARDSGKSSYEQYF. CDR3 nucleotide sequence: TGCAGTGCTAGAGATAGCGGAAAAAGCTCCTACGAGCAGTACTTC.

V usage is TRBV9 and J usage is TRBJ1-1; 7 bases are a match to TRBD1. The CDR3 loop spans 17 amino acids. Trimming at V came to 0 bases and at J to 1 base, leaving 9 bases not matched to a gene. The germline CDR1 and CDR2 sequences are SGDLS and YYNGEE. The CDR3 nucleotides are TGTGCCAGCAGCGTAGACCCGGACAGGCCCCCGAACACTGAAGCTTTCTTT. This codes for CASSVDPDRPPNTEAFF.

This rearrangement joins TRBV5-6 to TRBJ1-1; 8 bases match TRBD1. The CDR3 sequence is 16 residues long. The junction had 9 bases not matched to a gene; V was cut back by 0 bases and J by 5 bases. CDR1 and CDR2 from the germline V gene are SGHDT and YYEEEE. The CDR3 protein is CASSLGQGRGRTEAFF. The CDR3 DNA follows: TGTGCCAGCAGCTTGGGGCAGGGCAGGGGGCGGACTGAAGCTTTCTTT. Based on the CDR3 plus reference TRBV5-6 and TRBJ1-1, the full variable domain is DAGVTQSPTHLIKTRGQQVTLRCSPKSGHDTVSWYQQALGQGPQFIFQYYEEEERQRGNFPDRFSGHQFPNYSSELNVNALLLGDSALYLCASSLGQGRGRTEAFFGQGTRLTVV.

On this clonotype: A much larger clone lies one base from this, so it may be a read error. The chain carries TRBV7-9 and TRBJ2-7; D ambiguous. The CDR3 sequence is 13 residues long. Germline-derived CDR1 and CDR2 are SEHNR and FQNEAQ (reference sequence). The CDR3 nucleotides are TGTGTCAGCAGTTCCCTCGACAACTACGAGCAGTACTTC. This translates into CVSSSLDNYEQYF.

The CDR3 spells CASSLENRGEKLFF. The CDR3 coding sequence is TGTGCCAGCAGCTTAGAAAACAGGGGCGAAAAACTGTTTTTT. V is TRBV5-4 and J is TRBJ1-4, with TRBD1 identical over 7 bases. The CDR3 covers 14 residues. The junction had 6 bases not matched to a gene; V was cut back by 2 bases and J by 8 bases. Germline V gene lookup returns CDR1 SGHNT and CDR2 YYREEE (reference sequence).

The J gene is TRBJ2-7, the V gene TRBV15, with TRBD1 as a possible D gene (6 bases). The better agreement between TRBJ2-1 and the DNA end casts doubt on the J call. Germline CDR1 LNHNV, CDR2 YYDKDF (reference sequence). This CDR3 is built from 13 residues. CDR3 in DNA: TGTGCCACCAGCAGAGATCTAAGGGACAAGCAGTTCTTC. It encodes CATSRDLRDKQFF.

The chain is built from TRBV7-9 and TRBJ2-5; a weak D match, TRBD1 (5 bases). There are 12 residues in the CDR3. V was shortened by 3 bases and J by 13 bases, with 15 bases between the two germline ends. CDR1 is SEHNR, CDR2 FQNEAQ, per germline (reference sequence). CDR3 sequence: CASSLGQAATYF. CDR3 in DNA: TGTGCCAGCAGCTTGGGGCAGGCCGCTACGTACTTC.

This clonotype was seen a handful of times. The rearrangement uses TRBV20-1 and TRBJ2-5, with D perhaps TRBD1 or TRBD2 (6 bases each). Germline V gene data show CDR1 as DFQATT and CDR2 as SNEGSKA (reference sequence). Trimming took 6 bases from V and 2 from J, leaving 19 bases between them. This CDR3 contains 15 residues. In nucleotides, the CDR3 is TGCAGTGCCCCGAGAGGGGGAGGACCTCAAGAGACCCAGTACTTC. The encoded protein is CSAPRGGGPQETQYF.

Only a few counts were recorded for this clonotype. This chain joins TRBV7-9 and TRBJ2-7; the match to TRBD1 covers 8 bases. CDR3 length: 14 amino acids. CDR1 is SEHNR and CDR2 is FQNEAQ in the germline V gene (reference sequence). V lost 8 bases to trimming and J lost 6 bases; unmatched junction nucleotides: 12. CDR3: CASSPPTGVGEQYF. The CDR3 nucleotides read TGTGCCAGCTCACCCCCGACAGGGGTCGGCGAGCAGTACTTC.

This clonotype has at least ten counts. The genes are TRBV29-1 and TRBJ2-6; D unclear. Germline V CDR1 and CDR2: SQVTM, ANQGSEA. The length of the CDR3 is 15 residues. Deletions cut 2 bases from V and 4 bases from J, with 12 bases between. DNA of the CDR3: TGCAGCGTTGAATCAAGGGCAGCCGGGGCCAACGTCCTGACTTTC. It specifies CSVESRAAGANVLTF.

The CDR3 coding sequence is TGCAGTGCCCCCGGACGAGTCATGAACACCATATATTTT. Its protein is CSAPGRVMNTIYF. The chain is built from TRBV20-1 and TRBJ1-3; D gene unclear. The CDR3 has 13 residues. Germline loops: CDR1 DFQATT, CDR2 SNEGSKA (reference sequence). The ends were cut back, 6 bases at V and 7 bases at J, with 16 bases in the middle.

DNA for the CDR3: TGTGCCAGCAGCTTATCTTTCGGCAATGAGCAGTTCTTC. Amino acids: CASSLSFGNEQFF. The V call is TRBV7-6, the J call TRBJ2-1; the D is unclear. This CDR3 contains 13 residues. The V gene's germline CDR1 is SGHVS and CDR2 FNYEAQ. Trimming removed 2 bases from V and 6 bases from J, with 8 bases in between.

J is TRBJ2-5 and V is TRBV29-1, with TRBD1 identical over 9 bases. The CDR3 extends over 13 amino acids. J gave up 5 bases and V 7 bases, and 8 bases lay outside the gene matches. Germline-derived CDR1 and CDR2 are SQVTM and ANQGSEA. CDR3 protein: CSGQTGTGETQYF. CDR3 nucleotide sequence: TGCAGCGGTCAGACCGGGACAGGGGAGACCCAGTACTTC.